Below, 17 T cell receptor beta chains from the same sample are listed, as sequenced in a study of spatial heterogeneity in lung cancer. MiXCR, run by TCRdb on the 5' RACE reads, gives a single entry per CDR3 protein. Of about 120,000 distinct CDR3 sequences in the sample, more than 10% were seen once. Time point reported: blood at routine non-recurrence follow-up after resection. Material for sequencing was whole RNA from tumor, nontumor lung or frozen PBMC, left unsorted. Here the sequenced sample was PBMCs, taken at follow-up. These TCRs come from a male donor with early-stage non-small cell lung cancer.

This clonotype was seen repeatedly, ten times or more. V and J are TRBV7-2 and TRBJ1-4; D not resolved. Trimming took off 2 bases at V and 7 bases at J, with 8 bases between the two ends. CDR3 length: 13 amino acids. The germline V gene encodes CDR1 SGHTA and CDR2 FQGNSA. CDR3 sequence (DNA): TGTGCCAGCAGCTTACACAGCGGTGAAAAACTGTTTTTT. It specifies CASSLHSGEKLFF.

The V gene is TRBV9, the J gene TRBJ2-3; D uncertain. Trimming took off 3 bases at V and 2 bases at J, with 13 bases between the two ends. Germline V gene sequence: CDR1 SGDLS, CDR2 YYNGEE. The CDR3 loop spans 15 amino acids. CDR3 in DNA: TGTGCCAGCAGCGATCGCGGTGCCCACACAGATACGCAGTATTTT. Translated, it gives CASSDRGAHTDTQYF.

This clonotype was seen ten or more times. The chain combines TRBV6-5 with TRBJ1-5, with 8 bases lining up with TRBD1. Trimming cost V 6 bases and J 7 bases; bases outside gene matches: 14. The CDR3 has 16 amino acids. Germline V gives CDR1 MNHEY, CDR2 SVGAGI. The CDR3 here is CASRPTPGQGRQPQHF. The CDR3 region has the DNA TGTGCCAGCAGACCTACCCCCGGACAGGGAAGGCAGCCCCAGCATTTT.

This clonotype has a count of ten or more. Here the CDR3 reads CASSFRRDRANYGYTF. Here the CDR3 DNA reads TGTGCCAGCAGCTTCCGACGGGACAGAGCTAACTATGGCTACACCTTC. This chain connects TRBV7-9 to TRBJ1-2; TRBD1 matches at 7 bases. Germline V gene sequence: CDR1 SEHNR, CDR2 FQNEAQ (reference sequence). CDR3 length equals 16 residues. V was pared by 3 bases and J by 0 bases, with 7 bases of the junction left unmatched.

At least ten counts were recorded for this clonotype. The chain combines TRBV15 with TRBJ1-5; D unclear. CDR1 and CDR2 from the germline V gene are LNHNV and YYDKDF (reference sequence). The length of the CDR3 is 15 residues. V dropped 0 bases and J dropped 7 bases, with 13 bases sitting between them. CDR3 coding DNA: TGTGCCACCAGCAGAGATCAAGGAGGTGGACAGCCCCAGCATTTT. It is translated as CATSRDQGGGQPQHF.

This sequence joins TRBV4-1 and TRBJ2-3, with 9 bases that match TRBD1. The V gene end was trimmed by 0 bases and the J gene end by 0 bases; junction bases not matched to a gene: 4. Germline lookup yields CDR1 MGHRA and CDR2 YSYEKL. The CDR3 runs to 17 residues. Here the CDR3 DNA reads TGCGCCAGCAGCCAAGATGGTGGGACAGGGAGCACAGATACGCAGTATTTT. This sequence encodes CASSQDGGTGSTDTQYF.

This clonotype was counted at least ten times. The V call is TRBV24-1, the J call TRBJ2-1, with TRBD1 identical over 9 bases. The germline V gene encodes CDR1 KGHDR and CDR2 SFDVKD. The V segment lost 4 bases and the J segment 3 bases; nucleotides outside the gene matches: 6. The CDR3 extends over 16 amino acids. CDR3: CATSEKGQGFYNEQFF. The CDR3, as DNA: TGTGCCACCAGTGAAAAGGGACAGGGCTTCTACAATGAGCAGTTCTTC.

CDR3 loop: CASTSGSPLHF. CDR3 bases: TGTGCCAGCACTAGCGGCTCACCCCTCCACTTT. The rearrangement uses TRBV2 and TRBJ1-6, with no clear D. CDR1 SNHLY and CDR2 FYNNEI come from the germline V gene. V lost 7 bases to trimming and J lost 10 bases, with 8 bases between them. This CDR3 contains 11 residues.

This clonotype has only a few counts. The chain joins TRBV12-5 to TRBJ1-2, with D possibly matching TRBD1 (5 bases). The CDR3 runs to 14 residues. Germline values: CDR1 LGHNT, CDR2 FRNRAP. V was clipped by 5 bases and J by 6 bases, with 16 bases between them. The CDR3 here is CASGRPGQGNGYTF. CDR3 sequence (DNA): TGTGCTAGTGGTCGCCCCGGGCAGGGCAATGGCTACACCTTC.

A few counts support this clonotype. The chain carries TRBV7-2 and TRBJ1-3; a possible D gene is TRBD1 (5 bases). The germline V gene encodes CDR1 SGHTA and CDR2 FQGNSA. V lost 7 bases and J 0 bases, leaving 13 bases between the germline ends. The CDR3 length is 15 residues. The CDR3 is CASNQGSNSGNTIYF. CDR3 coding DNA: TGTGCCAGCAACCAGGGATCGAACTCTGGAAACACCATATATTTT.

The sample holds one count of this clonotype. This chain connects TRBV6-5 to TRBJ2-2; D call uncertain. Germline loops: CDR1 MNHEY, CDR2 SVGAGI. CDR3 length equals 14 residues. With 2 bases removed from V and 1 base from J, the gap between germline ends came to 5 bases. Here the CDR3 DNA reads TGTGCCAGCAGTTACGGGTTGAACACCGGGGAGCTGTTTTTT. Its protein product is CASSYGLNTGELFF.

This clonotype occurred a few times. CDR3 sequence (DNA): TGTGCCAGTAGTTTCTCAAGGTCCTACGAGCAGTACTTC. Its protein product is CASSFSRSYEQYF. The J gene is TRBJ2-7, the V gene TRBV19, with D unresolved. The CDR3 consists of 13 residues. The germline CDR1 and CDR2 sequences are LNHDA and SQIVND (reference sequence). V was clipped by 5 bases and J by 1 base, with 9 bases between them.

This clonotype came up a few times. The chain is built from TRBV11-2 and TRBJ1-6, with no clear D. This CDR3 is 14 amino acids long. CDR1 is SGHAT and CDR2 is FQNNGV in the germline V gene. The ends were cut back, 5 bases at V and 9 bases at J, with 14 bases in the middle. The DNA for the CDR3 is TGTGCCAGCAGCGCTTTACGAGCGGGTTCACCCCTCCACTTT. As protein: CASSALRAGSPLHF.

This clonotype has a handful of counts. The chain carries TRBV9 and TRBJ1-6; no firm D call. The CDR3 consists of 14 residues. V was trimmed by 0 bases and J by 5 bases, leaving 6 bases between them. Germline V CDR1 and CDR2: SGDLS, YYNGEE. CDR3: CASSVARNNSPLHF. CDR3 sequence (DNA): TGTGCCAGCAGCGTAGCTAGAAATAATTCACCCCTCCACTTT.

This sequence joins TRBV24-1 and TRBJ2-1, with 9 bases lining up with TRBD1. CDR1 and CDR2 (germline): KGHDR, SFDVKD. This CDR3 comprises 13 residues. CDR3 sequence reads: CDPQGAGWDEQFF. CDR3 bases: TGTGATCCACAGGGGGCCGGCTGGGATGAGCAGTTCTTC.

The rearrangement uses TRBV10-3 and TRBJ1-3; D gene uncertain. The CDR3 is made up of 15 amino acids. Looked up from germline, CDR1 is ENHRY and CDR2 is SYGVKD. The V gene lost 2 bases and the J gene lost 0 bases, with 8 bases spanning the gap. Here the CDR3 reads CAISENSHSGNTIYF. In DNA form, the CDR3 reads TGTGCCATCAGTGAGAACTCACACTCTGGAAACACCATATATTTT.

At least ten counts were recorded for this clonotype. The chain carries TRBV20-1 and TRBJ2-5, with a possible D match to TRBD1 (6 bases). V was pared by 7 bases and J by 2 bases, with 11 bases between. This CDR3 region has 12 residues. Germline V gives CDR1 DFQATT, CDR2 SNEGSKA (reference sequence). The CDR3 loop reads CSGIQGQETQYF. The CDR3 DNA sequence: TGCAGTGGTATCCAGGGGCAAGAGACCCAGTACTTC.